This T cell receptor (beta chain) was obtained from a study of blood T cell repertoires in COVID-19 (TCRdb year 2020). Broadly, across the study: Samples from collaborators originated in the United States, Italy and Spain and spanned both the acute and convalescent phases of COVID-19. The prospective study material was composed of cDNA or gDNA derived from T cells, B-cell-depleted T cells, or PBMCs. Deeply sampled blood TCRbeta repertoires from subjects exposed to, actively infected with, or recovered from COVID-19 were included in the dataset. The repertoires were released in a freely available public database intended as a resource for research on the immune response to SARS-CoV-2. The samples were drawn from the first 160 participants of the ongoing ImmuneRACE study and from about 1,200 subjects provided by 6 global collaborators. The sample metadata nearly always contained a de-identified subject ID, COVID-19 status, age in years and sex. Where available, HLA class I and class II types were obtained from metadata supplied by the sample provider rather than from assay-based typing.

The germline V gene supplies CDR1 LGHNA and CDR2 YNFKEQ. Inclusive of the bounding cysteine and phenylalanine, the CDR3 is 13 residues long. The sequence is cut down to CDR3 DNA, 39 bases in frame from base 1. Trimming accounts for 4 bases at V and 6 bases at J, while the number of junction bases matched to no gene is 1. TCRbeta CDR3 regions were amplified from genomic DNA by means of the immunoSEQ Assay, a bias-controlled multiplex PCR. In the source study's methods: The number of nucleated cells in each sample was estimated from the amplification of reference gene primers within the assay. Sequence reads were collapsed and filtered to measure the absolute abundance of every unique TCRbeta CDR3 rearrangement. For each sample, productive Simpson clonality was calculated as the square root of Simpson's diversity index across productive rearrangements. TCRdb retrieved this table from immuneACCESS and kept in-frame rearrangements only. Not all clones are present; in checked studies, unresolved V genes account for under half, and no reason is known for the remainder. V, J and clone size are taken as reported in that table, and D and trimming were inferred from the DNA itself. The sample table records fewer than 450,000 clones; roughly 90% of these occur just once. The ten largest clones add up to approximately 2.1% of the sample.

Paper-wide results and their limitations: The quantity of clinical and demographic metadata differed by source and by participant and was supplied without curation.

With regard to this clone: What this receptor recognizes is not known. The record has no base qualities; no much larger clone is one base away.

Participants in the prospective study were aged roughly 18 to 100 years, lived in 20 to 30 United States geographic areas, and enrolled through a virtual design. In the prospective study, cohorts were assigned on the basis of participant-reported clinical history obtained from a screening survey and a study questionnaire. In the prospective study, whole blood, serum and a nasopharyngeal or oropharyngeal swab were collected from each participant by mobile phlebotomists. Participants in the prospective study had the option to provide additional blood draws and questionnaires over a roughly 2-month period. Prospective study blood samples were shipped either frozen or at room temperature before DNA extraction.

This TCR came from a woman aged 40 to 50 with acute COVID-19. The chain is encoded by TRBV4-2 joined to TRBJ2-7, with 12 bases aligning to TRBD2. The sequencing input was PBMCs or T cells enriched from blood (not recorded which). The CDR3 in this case is CASSLLAGGEQYF. In nucleotide form, the sequence is TGTGCCAGCAGCCTACTAGCGGGGGGCGAGCAGTACTTC.